This TCR beta chain was captured in a study of blood T cell repertoires in COVID-19. The overall study: The United States, Italy and Spain supplied acute and convalescent COVID-19 samples. T cells, B-cell-depleted T cells, or PBMCs provided the cDNA or gDNA that served as material.

In the authors' workflow: Nucleated cell counts were estimated from reference gene primer amplification. TCRdb's table, derived via immunoSEQ multiplex PCR, lists solely in-frame clones and lacks some. The V and J calls and clone size are taken from that table; D and trimming were inferred from the DNA. The sample lists approximately 150,000 clones, 70% to 90% occurring once. The CDR3 runs 16 residues. Germline CDR1 LNHNV, CDR2 YYDKDF (reference sequence). J was trimmed by 5 bases and V by 5 bases; bases with no gene match: 8. The V gene is TRBV15, the J gene TRBJ2-5; 13 positions match TRBD2. The TCR sequence derives from an older man with active COVID-19. The sequencing sample was made of peripheral blood. In DNA, the CDR3 is TGTGCCACCAGCTTCGGGACTAGCGGGATTTCGGAGACCCAGTACTTC. This translates into CATSFGTSGISETQYF.